This note documents a single TCR beta chain sequence. The antigen is unknown. At survey level, the immunoSEQ assay was run in its v3.0 version. Sequencing aimed at 40,000-50,000 T-cell genomes per sample. Only in-frame clones appear in the TCRdb table, and some are missing; sequencing was by immunoSEQ multiplex PCR. The data show 25,000 to 35,000 clones, around 97% seen once. CDR1 and CDR2 (germline): MNHEY, SMNVEV (reference sequence). V was shortened by 7 bases and J by 3 bases, with 16 bases between the two germline ends. There are 14 residues in the CDR3. The sample belongs to a study of long-term antiretroviral therapy in people with HIV. The overall study: Earliest sampling preceded the 2015 immediate-ART recommendation by about a decade.

Study-level findings and limits: Diversity remained lower than transplant donor controls, even though it increased after ART. Repertoires with HIV possessed tighter CDR3 length spans than those of controls.

This material consisted of unsorted PBMCs, taken 6.9 years after starting antiretroviral therapy. The clonotype comes from a man aged 25-45 years with HIV. The genes are TRBV27 and TRBJ2-7; D perhaps matches TRBD1 (6 bases). The CDR3 DNA sequence: TGTGCCAGCACCCCCAGGGGACGTCACTACGAGCAGTACTTC. The encoded protein is CASTPRGRHYEQYF.